Listed here are 18 T cell receptor beta chains from one sample, sequenced in a study of T cell repertoires in cytomegalovirus infection. Their specific antigens are unknown. TCRdb fed the reads into MiXCR, producing one record per CDR3 protein. The sample has hundreds of thousands of distinct CDR3 sequences; under 45% are singletons. The source was cultured PBMCs, collected from culture after CMV antigen stimulation. The receptors were sampled from a human donor in good health (CMV status not recorded). Some clones in this sample may be carry-over from other donors' samples.

The table lists this clonotype with a few counts. The chain employs TRBV19 and TRBJ2-1, with D possibly matching TRBD2 (5 bases). This CDR3 is 11 amino acids long. The germline V gene has CDR1 LNHDA and CDR2 SQIVND (reference sequence). V was trimmed by 5 bases and J by 8 bases, leaving 7 bases between them. The CDR3 reads CASSPGDEQFF. The CDR3 region has the DNA TGTGCCAGTAGTCCCGGGGATGAGCAGTTCTTC.

V usage is TRBV7-2 and J usage is TRBJ2-4; TRBD2 is a possible D gene (7 bases). Trimming left V 0 bases short and J 8 bases short, with 14 bases between. The germline V gene encodes CDR1 SGHTA and CDR2 FQGNSA. The CDR3 has 15 amino acids. The CDR3 nucleotides are TGTGCCAGCAGCTTAGCGAGGGGGGGCGGGGACATTCAGTACTTC. Amino acids: CASSLARGGGDIQYF.

The V gene is TRBV7-2, the J gene TRBJ2-1; D is undetermined. V lost 5 bases and J lost 3, with 17 bases in between. CDR1 SGHTA and CDR2 FQGNSA come from the germline V gene. The CDR3 extends over 16 amino acids. This CDR3 reads CASSPKISLSYNEQFF. CDR3 DNA: TGTGCCAGCAGCCCTAAAATTAGCCTGAGCTACAATGAGCAGTTCTTC.

This sequence joins TRBV12-3 or TRBV12-4 and TRBJ1-5; 8 nucleotides line up with TRBD1. J lost 0 bases, V lost 8 bases, and 6 bases had no gene match. This CDR3 is built from 15 residues. The CDR3 protein is CASRQQGGSNQPQHF. The CDR3, as DNA: TGTGCCAGCCGCCAACAGGGGGGTAGCAATCAGCCCCAGCATTTT.

This clonotype turned up a few times. The chain joins TRBV18 to TRBJ2-4, with a possible D match to TRBD1 (5 bases). Trimming shortened V by 3 bases and J by 6 bases, and 9 bases separated the two germline ends. The CDR3 is made up of 13 amino acids. CDR1 is KGHSH and CDR2 is LQKENI in the germline V gene. CDR3 residues: CASSPGQGNIQYF. CDR3 in DNA: TGTGCCAGCTCACCTGGGCAGGGAAACATTCAGTACTTC.

This chain links TRBV7-2 with TRBJ2-3, with D possibly being TRBD2 (6 bases). This CDR3 comprises 12 residues. Germline V gene sequence: CDR1 SGHTA, CDR2 FQGNSA. V was pared by 8 bases and J by 10 bases, with 16 bases between. The CDR3 region is CASSSGVDAQYF. In DNA form, the CDR3 reads TGTGCCAGCTCCTCGGGGGTTGATGCGCAGTATTTT.

This clonotype was recorded a few times. The J gene is TRBJ1-2, the V gene TRBV24-1; D remains ambiguous. Germline assignment: CDR1 KGHDR and CDR2 SFDVKD. Deletions cut 2 bases from V and 8 bases from J, with 8 bases between. This CDR3 comprises 12 residues. The CDR3 spells CATSDSWGGYTF. CDR3 nucleotides: TGTGCCACCAGTGATTCCTGGGGAGGCTACACCTTC.

This clonotype showed up many times. The gene calls are TRBV7-2 and TRBJ1-1; D is uncertain. The V end was cut by 4 bases, the J end by 6 bases, with 15 bases between. The germline gives CDR1 SGHTA, CDR2 FQGNSA. The CDR3 contains 14 residues. The CDR3 sequence: CASSSVWAEAEAFF. The CDR3 DNA reads TGTGCCAGCAGCTCCGTATGGGCCGAGGCTGAAGCTTTCTTT.

This clonotype has more than one count but fewer than ten. This chain joins TRBV7-2 and TRBJ1-5, with D perhaps matching TRBD1 (5 bases). The CDR3 contains 16 residues. Germline loops: CDR1 SGHTA, CDR2 FQGNSA. V dropped 3 bases and J dropped 1 base, with 13 bases sitting between them. CDR3 sequence: CASSFTGTASNQPQHF. The CDR3 nucleotides are TGTGCCAGCAGCTTCACCGGGACTGCAAGCAATCAGCCCCAGCATTTT.

The chain joins TRBV7-6 to TRBJ2-1; 11 positions agree with TRBD2. The CDR3 consists of 16 residues. CDR1 and CDR2 (germline): SGHVS, FNYEAQ. Trimming cost V 7 bases and J 5 bases; bases outside gene matches: 10. In nucleotides, the CDR3 is TGTGCCAGCACCCCTGCGACTAGCGGGACTAACAATGAGCAGTTCTTC. Translating it yields CASTPATSGTNNEQFF.

The V and J genes are TRBV11-2 and TRBJ2-2; 7 bases are a match to TRBD1. This CDR3 is 15 amino acids long. The V gene end was trimmed by 5 bases and the J gene end by 4 bases; junction bases not matched to a gene: 7. CDR1 is SGHAT and CDR2 is FQNNGV in the germline V gene. The CDR3: CASSPWGQSTGELFF. DNA of the CDR3: TGTGCCAGCAGCCCCTGGGGACAGAGCACCGGGGAGCTGTTTTTT.

This chain uses TRBV5-1 with TRBJ2-4; TRBD1 is a possible D gene (6 bases). CDR1 SGHRS and CDR2 YFSETQ come from the germline V gene. Trimming stripped 0 bases from V and 8 bases from J, with 9 bases between. CDR3 length: 13 amino acids. The CDR3 nucleotides read TGCGCCAGCAGCTTGGCACAGGGATACATTCAGTACTTC. Protein sequence: CASSLAQGYIQYF.

The chain is built from TRBV7-9 and TRBJ2-5; D may be TRBD1 or TRBD2 (6 bases each). This CDR3 comprises 14 residues. The ends were cut back, 5 bases at V and 4 bases at J, with 14 bases in the middle. Per germline, CDR1 SEHNR and CDR2 FQNEAQ (reference sequence). The CDR3 spells CASSPSGGGETQYF. CDR3 bases: TGTGCCAGCAGCCCCAGCGGAGGGGGAGAGACCCAGTACTTC. The full variable domain, completed using reference TRBV7-9 and TRBJ2-5, is DTGVSQNPRHKITKRGQNVTFRCDPISEHNRLYWYRQTLGQGPEFLTYFQNEAQLEKSRLLSDRFSAERPKGSFSTLEIQRTEQGDSAMYLCASSPSGGGETQYFGPGTRLLVL.

The rearrangement links TRBV10-3 to TRBJ2-1; 7 bases map to TRBD2. CDR1 and CDR2 from the germline V gene are ENHRY and SYGVKD. The CDR3 consists of 15 residues. With 0 bases clipped from V and 9 bases from J, the junction kept 8 bases outside the gene matches. CDR3 in DNA: TGTGCCATCAGTGAGTCGAGTCGGGGGAGGGGTGAGCAGTTCTTC. This sequence encodes CAISESSRGRGEQFF.

The rearrangement joins TRBV20-1 to TRBJ2-1, with D perhaps given as TRBD1 or TRBD2 (6 bases each). Germline lookup yields CDR1 DFQATT and CDR2 SNEGSKA (reference sequence). The CDR3 has 12 residues. The CDR3 loop is CRQGGGHNEQFF. The CDR3 nucleotides read TGCAGACAGGGAGGTGGACACAATGAGCAGTTCTTC.

This clonotype occurred many times. The chain couples TRBV7-2 to TRBJ2-3; D possibly corresponds to TRBD1 (5 bases). The CDR3 has 16 amino acids. The germline CDR1 and CDR2 sequences are SGHTA and FQGNSA. V was clipped by 2 bases and J by 0 bases, with 12 bases between them. The CDR3 loop is CASSLRGRASTDTQYF. The CDR3 DNA follows: TGTGCCAGCAGCTTAAGGGGCAGGGCAAGCACAGATACGCAGTATTTT.

The chain uses TRBV4-1 and TRBJ2-5, with a tentative D call TRBD2 (6 bases). This CDR3 contains 19 residues. V gave up 0 bases and J gave up 4 bases, with 24 bases separating them. From germline, CDR1 is MGHRA and CDR2 YSYEKL. The CDR3 DNA follows: TGCGCCAGCAGCCAAGATGAAAAAATCCGGGAGTGGGCTTCAGAGACCCAGTACTTC. It is translated as CASSQDEKIREWASETQYF.

The genes are TRBV7-9 and TRBJ1-1, with unresolved D. V gave up 1 base and J gave up 10 bases, with 28 bases separating them. The CDR3 totals 18 residues. CDR1 is SEHNR, CDR2 FQNEAQ, per germline (reference sequence). The CDR3: CASSLGALRPRAVIGAFF. Here the CDR3 DNA reads TGTGCCAGCAGCTTAGGGGCCCTACGACCGAGGGCTGTTATAGGAGCTTTCTTT.